This T cell receptor (beta chain) was documented in a study of response to subunit inactivated influenza vaccine. This CDR3 is built from 13 residues. The V gene's germline CDR1 is DFQATT and CDR2 SNEGSKA (reference sequence). V lost 4 bases to trimming and J lost 0 bases, with 10 bases between them. The study's findings and limits: Each seasonal influenza vaccination, the authors suggested, recruits few new T cells.

In its sample, this clonotype was seen a few times. Its antigen is still unknown. TCRdb re-called the RT-PCR reads through MiXCR, storing one row per CDR3 protein. Of some 600,000 distinct CDR3 sequences detected, approximately 15% appear once; the ten largest clones hold roughly 7.2%. This TCR was recovered from a man aged 50-60 years who received an inactivated influenza vaccine. This chain uses TRBV20-1 with TRBJ2-7, with D possibly being TRBD1 or TRBD2 (5 bases each). The material was PBMCs from blood, obtained approximately 15 days before vaccination. CDR3 nucleotide sequence: TGCAGTGCTATCGGGGCTTCCTCCTACGAGCAGTACTTC. It encodes CSAIGASSYEQYF.